This TCR beta chain was recorded in a study of CD8+ T cells in alopecia areata (dated by TCRdb to the late 2010s). A note on the overall study: The treated patients took part in an open-label pilot trial in which moderate-to-severe alopecia areata was treated with oral tofacitinib at 5 to 10 mg twice daily. Tofacitinib was given for 6 to 18 months, followed by 6 months of follow-up off drug to assess delayed response and recurrence. Biopsies were taken from tofacitinib-treated patients at baseline and again at 4 and 24 weeks into treatment, and several of those patients also had a later scalp biopsy. RNA was obtained with the PAXgene miRNA kit for fixed scalp, the miRNeasy kit for PBMCs, and the RNeasy kit for mouse skin. The study used high-throughput TCRbeta sequencing to examine T cell clonal expansion in alopecia areata, in both the C3H/HeJ mouse model and human patients. TCRbeta CDR3 regions were amplified by immunoSEQ multiplex PCR with 35 Vbeta forward and 13 Jbeta reverse primers. In humans, TCRbeta sequencing was performed on scalp tissue and on sorted CD4+ and CD8+ peripheral blood T cells from healthy controls and from patients with patchy or totalis/universalis alopecia areata. Clonality in the scalp was compared among normal scalp (n=4), patchy alopecia areata scalp (n=8), and alopecia totalis/universalis scalp (n=8).

The CDR3 runs 12 amino acids, cysteine and phenylalanine included. Only CDR3 DNA remains: 36 bases, in frame from the first base. CDR1 and CDR2, looked up from the germline V gene (reference sequence), are GTSNPN and SVGIG. The germline ends are 8 bases apart after V is trimmed by 1 base and J by 7 bases. Overall results and qualifications from the work: Unlike mouse skin, where gammadelta T cells dominate, normal human skin contains resident alphabeta T cells that get sequenced too, which complicates analysis of the scalp TCR repertoire. Lesional scalp, especially in alopecia totalis/universalis, showed higher clonality and more expanded CD8+ clones than normal scalp, suggesting antigenic drive. Compared with mice, TCR sequences shared between patients were less clear, possibly partly because of HLA diversity across the patient population.

Per the publication, the time point label means: baseline before oral tofacitinib. Peripheral blood and lesional scalp punch biopsies were obtained from patients with alopecia areata. PBMCs were isolated by density centrifugation and stained for CD3, CD4 and CD8, and CD4+ and CD8+ T cells were sorted on a FACSAria. Receptors were amplified or captured by the immunoSEQ multiplex PCR assay. For TCR sequencing, RNA was extracted from every sample and reverse transcribed into cDNA to serve as template. First-strand cDNA was synthesized with SuperScript III using a 2:1 mix of oligo-dT and random hexamers. A synthetic immune receptor repertoire was used to assess amplification bias, and residual bias was removed computationally. On the authors' methods: Raw reads were preprocessed for error removal, and CDR3 was defined according to IMGT conventions as running from the conserved cysteine to phenylalanine. Clonality was calculated as 1 minus Shannon entropy normalized by log2 of the number of productive unique TCRs. Scalp TCRbeta sequences were cross-referenced with sorted blood CD4 and CD8 repertoires so that the CD4 or CD8 identity of scalp clones could be inferred. TCRdb mirrors the immuneACCESS table, restricted to in-frame sequences. Some clones are absent from its copies; in checked studies, under half trace to an unresolved V gene, and the reason for the others is unknown. V and J calls and clone size follow that table, whereas D and trimming were derived from the DNA. Counted in this sample were roughly 150,000 clones; 45% to 60% of them appeared once. The ten top clones hold approximately 19% of the sample.

As concerns this clone: This clone's antigen is unknown. No clone much larger than this one lies a single base away; base qualities are absent.

This receptor was taken from a human donor with alopecia areata. The rearrangement combines TRBV30 with TRBJ1-5; the D gene identity is not certain. The sequences come from CD8+ T cells sorted from blood, collected at week 0. The CDR3 in this case is CAWSGGGQPQHF. The base sequence is TGTGCCTGGAGTGGAGGAGGCCAGCCCCAGCATTTT.